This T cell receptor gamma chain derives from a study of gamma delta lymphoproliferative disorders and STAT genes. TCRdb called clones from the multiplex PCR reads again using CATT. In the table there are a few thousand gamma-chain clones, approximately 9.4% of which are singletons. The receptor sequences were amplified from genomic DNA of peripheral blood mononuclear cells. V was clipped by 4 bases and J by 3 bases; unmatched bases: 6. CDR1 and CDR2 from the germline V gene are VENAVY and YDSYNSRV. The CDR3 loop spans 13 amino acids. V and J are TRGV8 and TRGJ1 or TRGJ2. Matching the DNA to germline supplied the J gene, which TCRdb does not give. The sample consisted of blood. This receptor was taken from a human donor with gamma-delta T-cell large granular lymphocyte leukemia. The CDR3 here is CATWDPPYYKKLF. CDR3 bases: TGTGCCACCTGGGACCCCCCTTATTATAAGAAACTCTTT.